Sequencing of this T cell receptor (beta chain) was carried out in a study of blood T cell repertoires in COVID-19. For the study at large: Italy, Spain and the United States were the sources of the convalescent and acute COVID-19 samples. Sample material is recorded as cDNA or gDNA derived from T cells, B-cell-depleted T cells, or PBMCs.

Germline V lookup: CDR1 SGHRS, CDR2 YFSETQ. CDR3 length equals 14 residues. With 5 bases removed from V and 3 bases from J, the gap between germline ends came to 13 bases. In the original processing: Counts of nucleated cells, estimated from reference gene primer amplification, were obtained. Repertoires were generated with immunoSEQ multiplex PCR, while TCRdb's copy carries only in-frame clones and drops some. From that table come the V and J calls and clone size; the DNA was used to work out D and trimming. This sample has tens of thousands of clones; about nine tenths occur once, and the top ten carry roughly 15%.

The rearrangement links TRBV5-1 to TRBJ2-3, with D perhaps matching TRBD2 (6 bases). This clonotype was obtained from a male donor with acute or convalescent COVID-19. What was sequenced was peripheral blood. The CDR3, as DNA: TGCGCCAGCAGGGAGGGAAGGGGAACAGATACGCAGTATTTT. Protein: CASREGRGTDTQYF.